This T cell receptor (beta chain) was recovered during a study of T cells after yellow fever vaccination. Findings and limits, study-wide: Most clones from primary vaccination resurfaced after the booster (around 97% CD4, over 85% CD8).

Trimming removed 5 bases from V and 0 bases from J; junction bases left unmatched: 7. Germline V gene lookup returns CDR1 SGHVS and CDR2 FQNEAQ. CDR3 length: 15 residues. TCRdb used MiXCR to reprocess the 5' RACE reads, holding one entry per CDR3 protein. The repertoire consists of about 300,000 distinct CDR3 sequences, with around 7% occurring once and the leading ten covering roughly a sixth. A note on this clonotype: Its antigen is not identified.

This clonotype was obtained from a man in his late teens or twenties who received the YFV17D yellow fever vaccine. The input for sequencing was PBMCs, taken 35 to 50 days after the first yellow fever vaccination. This sequence joins TRBV7-8 and TRBJ2-7, with 7 bases aligning to TRBD1. CDR3 DNA sequence: TGTGCCAGCAGCCCCCGGGACAGAAACTCCTACGAGCAGTACTTC. Protein sequence: CASSPRDRNSYEQYF.